This T cell receptor beta chain was profiled in a study of blood T cell repertoires in COVID-19. Germline trimming cut 6 bases from V and 5 bases from J; bases unmatched to any gene: 4. The CDR3 is 13 amino acids. Germline V gene data show CDR1 as ENHRY and CDR2 as SYGVKD. The participants were between about 18 and 90 years old and came from about two dozen US areas. Cohort allocation depended upon clinical history that participants reported. Donors in Cohort 3 who had recovered were those with two negative PCRs, healthcare professional clearance, or resolution of their symptoms. Original processing notes: Nucleated cell counts were estimated from reference gene primer amplification. Assay used: immunoSEQ multiplex PCR; TCRdb lists only in-frame clones, some missing. The V and J calls and clone size come from that table; D and trimming were worked out from the DNA. Here the sample spans more than 200,000 clones, around nine tenths being singletons.

This TCR came from a woman between 50 and 59 years old who had recovered from COVID-19. Sequencing used PBMCs or T cells enriched from blood (not recorded which). The chain recombines TRBV10-3 with TRBJ1-5; 7 nucleotides match TRBD1. CDR3 in amino acids: CAIRVDRDQPQHF. The CDR3 nucleotides are TGTGCCATCAGAGTAGACAGGGATCAGCCCCAGCATTTT.